This T cell receptor (beta chain) originates from a study of patients and donors after allogeneic stem cell transplantation. Per germline, CDR1 MDHEN and CDR2 SYDVKM. The CDR3 contains 11 residues. The V end was cut by 10 bases, the J end by 4 bases, with 11 bases between. TCRdb fed the RT-PCR reads into MiXCR, producing one record per CDR3 protein. This sample has about 31,000 distinct CDR3 sequences, with under 7.5% found just once. The sequenced sample was blood, either unsorted or a sorted T cell fraction (not recorded which). This clonotype was obtained from a human donor who was either an allogeneic HSCT recipient or a stem cell or donor lymphocyte infusion donor (not recorded which). It is not recorded whose cells these are; they may come from a transplant donor. The chain combines TRBV28 with TRBJ2-7; D possibly matches TRBD1 or TRBD2 (6 bases each). The DNA for the CDR3 is TGTGCCACCGGGGGCCGGTACGAGCAGTACTTC. It encodes CATGGRYEQYF.